A selection of T cell receptor beta chains follows, all from one sample in a study of blood T cell repertoires in COVID-19. Sequencing was performed with immunoSEQ multiplex PCR; in TCRdb, only in-frame clones are kept and a portion is missing. The sample has some 90,000 clones; around 80% are singletons. Sequencing input: peripheral blood. All receptors come from a human donor in a cohort sampled during active COVID-19. The CDR3 runs from the conserved cysteine through the conserved F or W. Each record gives: clone size, J gene, D gene, V gene, CDR3 DNA, CDR3 protein. The D gene is left open where the match is weak. Clone size is given for some rows only: seen once, a few or many times, or a class if the clone is expanded.

- TRBJ1-6 TRBD1 TRBV19 TGTGCCAGTAGTACGGGACAGGGGGATAATTCACCCCTCCACTTT CASSTGQGDNSPLHF
- TRBJ1-1 - TRBV5-6 TGTGCCAGCAGCGTGTGGGGCTCACCGGGGGGAGCTTTCTTT CASSVWGSPGGAFF
- TRBJ2-2 - TRBV5-1 TGCGCCAGCAGCTTGGAGACAATCCCCGGGGAGCTGTTTTTT CASSLETIPGELFF
- TRBJ2-7 - TRBV7-2 TGTGCCAGCAGCACAGTAGGGGTAGGCAACGAGCAGTACTTC CASSTVGVGNEQYF
- TRBJ1-2 - TRBV27 TGTGCCAGCAGTTTAACCCTGAGGTCTGGCTATGGCTACACCTTC CASSLTLRSGYGYTF
- TRBJ2-2 TRBD2 TRBV7-2 TGTGCCAGCAGCCCGGGACTAGCGATCGGGGAGCTGTTTTTT CASSPGLAIGELFF
- TRBJ2-2 - TRBV28 TGTGCCACCCCGGGACACAACACCGGGGAGCTGTTTTTT CATPGHNTGELFF
once TRBJ1-1 - TRBV3-1/TRBV3-2 TGTGCCAGCAGCCCACCAGACTCGGCGGCTTTCTTT CASSPPDSAAFF
- TRBJ2-1 - TRBV7-2 TGTGCCAGCAGCTTAGTTACTAACGGCGGTGAGCAGTTCTTC CASSLVTNGGEQFF
once TRBJ2-7 - TRBV5-1 TGCGCCAGCAGCTTGGACAGGGTCTACGAGCAGTACTTC CASSLDRVYEQYF
- TRBJ2-5 - TRBV30 TGTGCCTGGAGCCCCAACGGGGGGCTTTGGGAGACCCAGTACTTC CAWSPNGGLWETQYF
- TRBJ2-7 TRBD1 TRBV6-5 TGTGCCAGCCGAGGGACAGGGTCCTCCTACGAGCAGTACTTC CASRGTGSSYEQYF
- TRBJ1-4 - TRBV28 TGTGCCAGCAGTCTTTCCAGGGGAACCCTTAATGAAAAACTGTTTTTT CASSLSRGTLNEKLFF
- TRBJ2-7 - TRBV12-3/TRBV12-4 TGTGCCAGCAGTTTACTTTCCAGCTACGAGCAGTACTTC CASSLLSSYEQYF
- TRBJ1-4 - TRBV7-8 TGTGCCAGCAGCCCGTCCGGGTCTCGGGTTACGGAAAAACTGTTTTTT CASSPSGSRVTEKLFF
once TRBJ1-5 - TRBV10-3 TGTGCCATCAGTGATAAGGAGGGTCAGCCCCAGCATTTT CAISDKEGQPQHF
- TRBJ2-7 TRBD2 TRBV6-5 TGTGCCAGCAGGAAAAGCGGGAGGTCATCCTACGAGCAGTACTTC CASRKSGRSSYEQYF
- TRBJ1-6 TRBD1 TRBV27 TGTGCCAGTACTCCCGGGACAGGGACTAATTCACCCCTCCACTTT CASTPGTGTNSPLHF
- TRBJ1-2 TRBD1 TRBV18 TGTGCCAGCTCGCCCGGACAGGCGGGCGGCTACACCTTC CASSPGQAGGYTF
- TRBJ2-5 - TRBV28 TGTGCCAGCAGTACTTCTCTTGCCGAAAAGCGTTGGGCCCAGTACTTC CASSTSLAEKRWAQYF